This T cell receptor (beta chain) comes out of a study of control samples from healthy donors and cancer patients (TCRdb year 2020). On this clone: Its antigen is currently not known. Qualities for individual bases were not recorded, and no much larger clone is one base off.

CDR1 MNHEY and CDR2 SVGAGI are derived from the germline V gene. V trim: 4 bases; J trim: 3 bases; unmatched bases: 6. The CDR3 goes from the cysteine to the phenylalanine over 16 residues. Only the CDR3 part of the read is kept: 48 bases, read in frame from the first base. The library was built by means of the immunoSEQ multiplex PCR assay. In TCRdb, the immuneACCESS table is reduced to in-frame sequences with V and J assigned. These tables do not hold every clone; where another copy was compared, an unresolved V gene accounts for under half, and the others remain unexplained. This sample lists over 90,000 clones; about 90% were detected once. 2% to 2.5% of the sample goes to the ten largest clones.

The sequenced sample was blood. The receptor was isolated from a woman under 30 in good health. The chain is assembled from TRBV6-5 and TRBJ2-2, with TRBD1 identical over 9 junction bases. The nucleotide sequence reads TGTGCCAGCAGTTCAACAGGGGGCGCTTACACCGGGGAGCTGTTTTTT. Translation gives CASSSTGGAYTGELFF.